This T cell receptor (beta chain) was profiled in a study of monozygotic twins with inflammatory bowel disease. TCRdb re-called the 5' RACE reads; one entry per CDR3 protein, DNA not given. There are approximately 400,000 distinct CDR3 sequences in the sample, with just over 2.5% held by the top ten. CDR3 length: 18 residues. Germline lookup yields CDR1 SGHVS and CDR2 FNYEAQ. This clonotype originated in a human donor with ulcerative colitis or Crohn's disease, or a healthy co-twin of an affected twin (not recorded which). This chain links TRBV7-6 with TRBJ1-4; with no DNA, the TCRdb D assignment of TRBD1 cannot be verified. The sequenced sample consisted of blood. The CDR3 is CASSSKDRAFPTNEKLFF.